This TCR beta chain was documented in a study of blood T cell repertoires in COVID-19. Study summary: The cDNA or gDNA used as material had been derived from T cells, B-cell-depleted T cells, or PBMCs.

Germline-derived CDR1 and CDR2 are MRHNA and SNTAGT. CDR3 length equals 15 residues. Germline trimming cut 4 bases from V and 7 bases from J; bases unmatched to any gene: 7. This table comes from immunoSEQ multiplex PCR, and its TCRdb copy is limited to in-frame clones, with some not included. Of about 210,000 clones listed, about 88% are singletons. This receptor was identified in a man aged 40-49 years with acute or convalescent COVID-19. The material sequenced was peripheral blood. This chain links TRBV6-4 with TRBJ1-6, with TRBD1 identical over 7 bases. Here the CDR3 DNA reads TGTGCCAGCAGTGCCATTCAGGGGGGCAATTCACCCCTCCACTTT. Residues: CASSAIQGGNSPLHF.